The 27 T cell receptor beta chains given below trace back to one sample, sequenced in a study of tissue T cells after allogeneic stem cell transplantation. Data came from immunoSEQ multiplex PCR; TCRdb stores just in-frame clones and leaves some out. The sample has 42,000 or so clones; roughly 92% are singletons. This specimen consisted of blood, obtained before transplantation. The source of these receptors is a woman aged 35-75 years who later had graft-versus-host disease after an allogeneic stem cell transplant.

This chain connects TRBV7-2 to TRBJ1-6; weak D call: TRBD1 (6 bases). V was clipped by 5 bases and J by 8 bases, with 16 bases between them. The germline V gene encodes CDR1 SGHTA and CDR2 FQGNSA. The CDR3 is 15 residues long. CDR3 coding DNA: TGTGCCAGCAGCCCACGACAGGCCGCTTATTCACCCCTCCACTTT. Protein sequence: CASSPRQAAYSPLHF.

This chain links TRBV30 with TRBJ2-1; possible D gene TRBD1, 5 bases. Looked up from germline, CDR1 is GTSNPN and CDR2 is SVGIG (reference sequence). V was shortened by 5 bases and J by 1 base, with 9 bases between the two germline ends. The CDR3 is 13 residues long. The CDR3 coding sequence is TGTGCCTGGGACAGCCAATCCTACAATGAGCAGTTCTTC. Protein: CAWDSQSYNEQFF.

The chain recombines TRBV5-4 with TRBJ2-1; D remains ambiguous. Trimming took 1 base from V and 3 from J, leaving 8 bases between them. The CDR3 is 14 residues long. In germline, CDR1 is SGHNT, CDR2 YYREEE (reference sequence). The CDR3 loop is CASSLQAGYNEQFF. CDR3 DNA sequence: TGTGCCAGCAGCTTGCAGGCAGGCTACAATGAGCAGTTCTTC.

This clone was observed once. This chain uses TRBV4-1 with TRBJ2-1, with D possibly being TRBD2 (5 bases). This CDR3 comprises 17 residues. Germline V gene lookup returns CDR1 MGHRA and CDR2 YSYEKL. V lost 0 bases and J lost 9, with 21 bases in between. The CDR3 here is CASSQDPQGDYDPEQFF. The CDR3 DNA is TGCGCCAGCAGCCAAGATCCGCAAGGAGACTACGACCCTGAGCAGTTCTTC.

The chain links TRBV6-5 to TRBJ2-2; 10 nucleotides line up with TRBD1. The CDR3 is 14 residues long. Germline lookup yields CDR1 MNHEY and CDR2 SVGAGI. V trimming: 6 bases; J trimming: 5 bases; junction bases outside the gene matches: 3. The CDR3 is CASRRTGGTGELFF. CDR3 bases: TGTGCCAGCAGACGGACAGGGGGAACCGGGGAGCTGTTTTTT.

The chain carries TRBV3-1 (or the pseudogene TRBV3-2) and TRBJ2-3; 10 bases are shared with TRBD2. CDR3 length equals 15 residues. Trimming at V came to 4 bases and at J to 4 bases, leaving 5 bases not matched to a gene. Germline assignment: CDR1 LGHDT and CDR2 YNNKEL (reference sequence). CDR3 coding DNA: TGTGCCAGCAGCCCAACTAGCGGGACCGCAGATACGCAGTATTTT. Protein product: CASSPTSGTADTQYF.

V usage is TRBV30 and J usage is TRBJ2-7; 11 nucleotides match TRBD2. The V and J ends lost 5 bases and 4 bases, in that order; junction bases with no gene match: 7. The CDR3 runs to 14 residues. Looked up from germline, CDR1 is GTSNPN and CDR2 is SVGIG (reference sequence). The CDR3, as DNA: TGTGCCTGGGCTCCGGGACTAGCGGAGTACGAGCAGTACTTC. Translating gives CAWAPGLAEYEQYF.

The chain combines TRBV4-1 with TRBJ1-5; D is undetermined. This CDR3 has 12 residues. Germline-derived CDR1 and CDR2 are MGHRA and YSYEKL. Trimming took 3 bases from V and 7 from J, leaving 7 bases between them. The CDR3 protein is CASSHLGQPQHF. The CDR3 nucleotides read TGCGCCAGCAGCCATTTAGGACAGCCCCAGCATTTT.

The chain couples TRBV5-1 to TRBJ2-5, with unresolved D. Per germline, CDR1 SGHRS and CDR2 YFSETQ. The V and J ends lost 0 bases and 1 base respectively, with 10 bases between them. CDR3 size: 15 residues. The CDR3 coding sequence is TGCGCCAGCAGCTTGGCGCGGATAAGCCAAGAGACCCAGTACTTC. As protein: CASSLARISQETQYF. Variable domain in full (rest from reference TRBV5-1 and TRBJ2-5): KAGVTQTPRYLIKTRGQQVTLSCSPISGHRSVSWYQQTPGQGLQFLFEYFSETQRNKGNFPGRFSGRQFSNSRSEMNVSTLELGDSALYLCASSLARISQETQYFGPGTRLLVL.

This rearrangement joins TRBV11-2 to TRBJ2-7; D might be TRBD1 (6 bases). The V end lost 4 bases, the J end lost 5 bases, and 21 bases lay between the germline ends. Germline V gene lookup returns CDR1 SGHAT and CDR2 FQNNGV. This CDR3 region has 16 residues. CDR3 protein: CASSSLGGTNRDEQYF. As DNA, the CDR3 is TGTGCCAGCAGCTCCCTCGGTGGGACAAACAGGGACGAGCAGTACTTC.

The chain links TRBV19 to TRBJ2-2; no reliable D call. CDR3 length: 14 amino acids. Per the germline V gene, CDR1 is LNHDA and CDR2 is SQIVND (reference sequence). With 1 base removed from V and 7 bases from J, the gap between germline ends came to 10 bases. The CDR3 protein is CASSIGHTDGELFF. The CDR3 DNA is TGTGCCAGTAGTATAGGGCACACAGACGGGGAGCTGTTTTTT.

The chain links TRBV7-2 to TRBJ2-2; unclear D gene. V was cut by 6 bases and J by 2 bases, with 10 bases left in between. The CDR3 is made up of 14 amino acids. Germline CDR1 is SGHTA and CDR2 is FQGNSA. The CDR3 region is CASSSYSNTGELFF. The CDR3, as DNA: TGTGCCAGCAGTTCTTACAGTAACACCGGGGAGCTGTTTTTT. Complete variable domain (other parts from reference TRBV7-2 and TRBJ2-2): GAGVSQSPSNKVTEKGKDVELRCDPISGHTALYWYRQSLGQGLEFLIYFQGNSAPDKSGLPSDRFSAERTGGSVSTLTIQRTQQEDSAVYLCASSSYSNTGELFFGEGSRLTVL.

The rearrangement links TRBV27 to TRBJ1-2; D ambiguous. The CDR3 loop spans 12 amino acids. Germline V gene lookup returns CDR1 MNHEY and CDR2 SMNVEV (reference sequence). V was clipped by 4 bases and J by 8 bases, with 11 bases between them. The CDR3 nucleotides read TGTGCCAGCAGTTCCCGCCACGGGGGCTACACCTTC. Its protein is CASSSRHGGYTF.

The V call is TRBV3-1 (or the pseudogene TRBV3-2), the J call TRBJ2-3; tentative D call: TRBD2 (6 bases). The CDR3 spans 17 residues. The V gene lost 4 bases and the J gene lost 6 bases, with 23 bases spanning the gap. The V gene's germline CDR1 is LGHDT and CDR2 YNNKEL (reference sequence). Here the CDR3 reads CASSPGHGGSFVDTQYF. The CDR3 DNA follows: TGTGCCAGCAGCCCCGGCCATGGAGGGAGTTTCGTCGATACGCAGTATTTT.

For the CDR3, the DNA is TGTGCCAGCAGCCGCCGTGGGACAGGGGCTGGCACTGAAGCTTTCTTT. It is translated as CASSRRGTGAGTEAFF. The chain is built from TRBV7-2 and TRBJ1-1; 10 bases map to TRBD1. With V trimmed by 5 bases and J by 4 bases, 10 bases remained unmatched. This CDR3 comprises 16 residues. Germline V lookup: CDR1 SGHTA, CDR2 FQGNSA.

V usage is TRBV7-9 and J usage is TRBJ1-2; no firm D call. V was clipped by 2 bases and J by 5 bases, with 12 bases between them. Germline CDR1 is SEHNR and CDR2 is FQNEAQ (reference sequence). This CDR3 has 14 residues. In nucleotides, the CDR3 is TGTGCCAGCAGCTTATACCCCGCAGAGTATGGCTACACCTTC. Encoded protein: CASSLYPAEYGYTF.

The chain joins TRBV6-5 to TRBJ2-3; D gene ambiguous. The ends were cut back, 6 bases at V and 0 bases at J, with 4 bases in the middle. Germline V gene sequence: CDR1 MNHEY, CDR2 SVGAGI. CDR3 length equals 12 residues. CDR3 in DNA: TGTGCCAGCAGAAGGAGCACAGATACGCAGTATTTT. This gives the protein CASRRSTDTQYF.

The genes are TRBV24-1 and TRBJ1-5; the D gene is possibly TRBD1 (6 bases). Between the trimmed V and J ends, which lost 3 bases and 6 bases, there was a span of 14 bases. This CDR3 is 15 amino acids long. Per the germline V gene, CDR1 is KGHDR and CDR2 is SFDVKD. For the CDR3, the DNA is TGTGCCACCAGTGATGGGGGACAAGGGAGTCAGCCCCAGCATTTT. Its translation: CATSDGGQGSQPQHF.

CDR3 residues: CASSEYGGGAYGYTF. CDR3 in DNA: TGTGCCAGCAGTGAATACGGGGGAGGTGCCTATGGCTACACCTTC. V usage is TRBV25-1 and J usage is TRBJ1-2; D might be TRBD1 (5 bases). CDR1 and CDR2 from the germline V gene are MGHDK and SYGVNS. The CDR3 covers 15 residues. V was pared by 0 bases and J by 4 bases, with 12 bases between.

This chain uses TRBV10-1 with TRBJ2-7; 8 positions agree with TRBD1. The CDR3 totals 14 residues. After removal of 3 bases from V and 5 bases from J, the junction contained 6 bases not matched to a gene. Germline-derived CDR1 and CDR2 are WNHNN and SYGVQD (reference sequence). The CDR3: CASSDTGGFNEQYF. The CDR3 nucleotides read TGCGCCAGCAGTGACACAGGGGGGTTCAACGAGCAGTACTTC.

The V gene is TRBV19, the J gene TRBJ2-7; 10 bases are shared with TRBD1. Trimming cost V 8 bases and J 6 bases; bases outside gene matches: 10. There are 14 residues in the CDR3. Germline V gene sequence: CDR1 LNHDA, CDR2 SQIVND (reference sequence). The CDR3 loop reads CASCAGTGVGEQYF. The CDR3 nucleotides read TGTGCCAGTTGCGCCGGGACAGGGGTTGGCGAGCAGTACTTC.

This clone was seen more than once but under ten times. This rearrangement joins TRBV19 to TRBJ1-2; D is unclear. Germline V gene data show CDR1 as LNHDA and CDR2 as SQIVND (reference sequence). The CDR3 is 15 amino acids. Trimming pared 1 base from V and 6 bases from J, leaving 15 bases between. The DNA for the CDR3 is TGTGCCAGTAGTATAGGGACGGGAACGGCTGATGGCTACACCTTC. Protein sequence: CASSIGTGTADGYTF.

The V and J genes are TRBV5-6 and TRBJ1-6; unclear D gene. Deletions cut 0 bases from V and 0 bases from J, with 7 bases between. The CDR3 covers 16 residues. Looked up from germline, CDR1 is SGHDT and CDR2 is YYEEEE. This chain's CDR3 is CASSLGPSSYNSPLHF. CDR3 nucleotides: TGTGCCAGCAGCTTGGGGCCGAGCTCCTATAATTCACCCCTCCACTTT. Based on the CDR3 plus reference TRBV5-6 and TRBJ1-6, the full variable domain is DAGVTQSPTHLIKTRGQQVTLRCSPKSGHDTVSWYQQALGQGPQFIFQYYEEEERQRGNFPDRFSGHQFPNYSSELNVNALLLGDSALYLCASSLGPSSYNSPLHFGNGTRLTVT.

The chain joins TRBV5-6 to TRBJ2-2; the D gene is possibly TRBD1 (5 bases). The CDR3 consists of 16 residues. Trimming stripped 2 bases from V and 4 bases from J, with 15 bases between. Germline V lookup: CDR1 SGHDT, CDR2 YYEEEE. Written as DNA, the CDR3 is TGTGCCAGCAGCTTTCTGGACACCCGAGGCACCGGGGAGCTGTTTTTT. Amino acids: CASSFLDTRGTGELFF.

The chain has TRBV5-1 and TRBJ2-1; no definite D call. The germline CDR1 and CDR2 sequences are SGHRS and YFSETQ. The V and J ends lost 0 bases and 6 bases respectively, with 10 bases between them. This CDR3 spans 14 amino acids. The DNA for the CDR3 is TGCGCCAGCAGCTTGGGGGTCTCTGGCAATGAGCAGTTCTTC. The encoded protein is CASSLGVSGNEQFF.

The genes are TRBV28 and TRBJ2-3; D is possibly TRBD1 or TRBD2 (5 bases each). V lost 7 bases and J lost 0, with 14 bases in between. The CDR3 is 15 residues long. In germline, CDR1 is MDHEN, CDR2 SYDVKM. The CDR3 nucleotides are TGTGCCAGCAATCCAACCGGGACGAGCACAGATACGCAGTATTTT. It encodes CASNPTGTSTDTQYF.

This chain connects TRBV7-2 to TRBJ2-5; 11 bases are a match to TRBD2. The V segment lost 6 bases and the J segment 5 bases; nucleotides outside the gene matches: 5. Looked up from germline, CDR1 is SGHTA and CDR2 is FQGNSA. The length of the CDR3 is 14 residues. CDR3 in amino acids: CASSLAGGGETQYF. DNA for the CDR3: TGTGCCAGCAGTCTAGCGGGAGGTGGGGAGACCCAGTACTTC.